Presented here are 27 T cell receptor beta chains from one specimen sequenced in a study of blood T cells in healthy people across ages. The use of a sample-barcoded 5' primer and a J-beta primer mix characterized a second PCR of about 7 to 12 cycles. TCRdb fed the 5' RACE reads into MiXCR, producing one record per CDR3 protein. The sample yields hundreds of thousands of distinct CDR3 sequences, roughly 41% seen once. Sequencing input: blood. The receptors come from a man older than 75 in good health.

J is TRBJ1-1 and V is TRBV29-1; D unclear. The CDR3 runs to 10 residues. CDR1 is SQVTM, CDR2 ANQGSEA, per germline. V lost 5 bases and J lost 5, with 6 bases in between. DNA of the CDR3: TGCAGCGTTTTCGGTACTGAAGCTTTCTTT. This encodes CSVFGTEAFF.

The table lists this clonotype with a few counts. This chain links TRBV24-1 with TRBJ2-5; 11 bases line up with TRBD2. The CDR3 has 15 residues. V lost 3 bases to trimming and J lost 3 bases; unmatched junction nucleotides: 2. Germline V lookup: CDR1 KGHDR, CDR2 SFDVKD. The CDR3 reads CATSDVAGGEETQYF. The CDR3 DNA is TGTGCCACCAGTGATGTAGCGGGAGGGGAAGAGACCCAGTACTTC.

The chain employs TRBV6-5 and TRBJ2-2; D is perhaps TRBD1 (5 bases). Germline CDR1 and CDR2: MNHEY and SVGAGI. CDR3 length: 13 residues. Trimming pared 6 bases from V and 3 bases from J, leaving 8 bases between. CDR3 DNA sequence: TGTGCCAGCAGCAAAGGGGACACCGGGGAGCTGTTTTTT. Translating gives CASSKGDTGELFF.

This clonotype was observed once. The rearrangement joins TRBV4-3 to TRBJ2-5, with D uncertain. CDR1 LGHNA and CDR2 YSLEER come from the germline V gene. V was trimmed by 0 bases and J by 11 bases, leaving 22 bases between them. The CDR3 covers 16 residues. The CDR3 sequence: CASSQERTATYNEQYF. CDR3 in DNA: TGCGCCAGCAGCCAAGAGAGGACGGCGACCTACAATGAGCAGTACTTC.

This sequence joins TRBV6-2 or TRBV6-3 and TRBJ2-3, with TRBD2 matching over 8 bases. Losses at the gene ends were 5 bases for V and 0 bases for J; bases not matched to a gene: 4. The CDR3 totals 15 residues. Germline values: CDR1 MNHEY, CDR2 SVGEGT. The CDR3 DNA follows: TGTGCCAGCAGTCGACTAGCGAGCAGCACAGATACGCAGTATTTT. Amino acid sequence: CASSRLASSTDTQYF.

CDR3 sequence reads: CSASPMTSGRANEQYF. In nucleotides, the CDR3 is TGCAGTGCTAGCCCCATGACTAGCGGGAGGGCAAATGAGCAGTACTTC. The J gene is TRBJ2-5, the V gene TRBV20-1; 14 nucleotides match TRBD2. The CDR3 has 16 amino acids. Trimming took 3 bases from V and 11 from J; bases not matched to a gene: 14. The germline V gene has CDR1 DFQATT and CDR2 SNEGSKA (reference sequence).

This clonotype has only a few counts. The rearrangement joins TRBV4-3 to TRBJ2-1; TRBD1 or TRBD2 may be the D gene (6 bases each). The CDR3 spans 13 residues. Germline V gives CDR1 LGHNA, CDR2 YSLEER. V lost 3 bases and J lost 12, with 15 bases in between. The chain's CDR3 is CASSQVGRGGQFF. The DNA for the CDR3 is TGCGCCAGCAGCCAGGTCGGCAGGGGAGGGCAGTTCTTC.

This clonotype was seen only a few times. This chain joins TRBV20-1 and TRBJ2-7, with no clear D. V was pared by 2 bases and J by 0 bases, with 11 bases between. The CDR3 spans 14 residues. Germline-derived CDR1 and CDR2 are DFQATT and SNEGSKA (reference sequence). The CDR3 spells CSARLRGLSYEQYF. In DNA form, the CDR3 reads TGCAGTGCTAGACTACGAGGTCTCTCCTACGAGCAGTACTTC.

A few counts support this clonotype. This chain connects TRBV3-1 to TRBJ1-2; D may be TRBD1 (5 bases). The CDR3 sequence is 15 residues long. V lost 1 base, J lost 5 bases, and 14 bases lay in between. Per germline, CDR1 LGHDT and CDR2 YNNKEL (reference sequence). DNA of the CDR3: TGTGCCAGCAGCCAAGTTAGCCCCGAGGGGTATGGCTACACCTTC. Its translation: CASSQVSPEGYGYTF.

The CDR3 protein is CASSLTGRSNTGELFF. The CDR3 bases are TGCGCCAGCAGCTTGACAGGGAGATCGAACACCGGGGAGCTGTTTTTT. The rearrangement joins TRBV5-1 to TRBJ2-2; tentatively, D is TRBD1 (6 bases). CDR1 is SGHRS and CDR2 is YFSETQ in the germline V gene. V was clipped by 1 base and J by 0 bases, with 10 bases between them. This CDR3 is built from 16 residues.

This clonotype occurred a few times. The chain joins TRBV5-1 to TRBJ2-3; 7 bases fit TRBD2. Germline V gene data show CDR1 as SGHRS and CDR2 as YFSETQ. Trimming at V came to 3 bases and at J to 7 bases, leaving 14 bases not matched to a gene. The CDR3 spans 16 residues. CDR3 coding DNA: TGCGCCAGCAGCTCGACCGGGACTACTAGCGCGTATACGCAGTATTTT. It translates to CASSSTGTTSAYTQYF.

This rearrangement joins TRBV7-2 to TRBJ2-4, with D tentatively TRBD1 (6 bases). V lost 5 bases, J lost 3 bases, and 26 bases lay in between. The germline V gene encodes CDR1 SGHTA and CDR2 FQGNSA. This CDR3 has 19 residues. This chain's CDR3 is CASSHIQVRGSVDKNIQYF. The DNA of the CDR3 is TGTGCCAGCAGCCATATCCAGGTCAGGGGCTCCGTAGACAAAAACATTCAGTACTTC.

This clonotype was detected ten times or more. The chain is built from TRBV15 and TRBJ2-7; D uncertain. This CDR3 region has 14 residues. Germline CDR1 reads LNHNV; CDR2 reads YYDKDF (reference sequence). The V gene lost 1 base and the J gene lost 7 bases, with 14 bases spanning the gap. The CDR3 DNA reads as TGTGCCACCAGCAGAGGACAAGGTTCTCGGGAGCAGTACTTC. This encodes CATSRGQGSREQYF.

V usage is TRBV12-3 or TRBV12-4 and J usage is TRBJ1-2, with TRBD1 identical over 7 bases. This CDR3 contains 14 residues. The junction had 9 bases not matched to a gene; V was cut back by 7 bases and J by 4 bases. CDR3 DNA sequence: TGTGCCAGCAAACCGACAGGGTTGCCCTATGGCTACACCTTC. It codes for CASKPTGLPYGYTF.

The chain employs TRBV29-1 and TRBJ1-1, with D possibly matching TRBD1 (5 bases). There are 13 residues in the CDR3. Germline V gene lookup returns CDR1 SQVTM and CDR2 ANQGSEA. The V and J ends lost 7 bases and 4 bases respectively, with 16 bases between them. CDR3 residues: CSAADTYLTEAFF. DNA of the CDR3: TGCAGCGCTGCGGACACGTACCTCACTGAAGCTTTCTTT.

The genes are TRBV5-4 and TRBJ1-2; no clear D. Germline loops: CDR1 SGHNT, CDR2 YYREEE (reference sequence). The CDR3 length is 14 residues. Trimming removed 1 base from V and 0 bases from J, with 7 bases in between. The CDR3 region is CASSLPGANYGYTF. CDR3 sequence (DNA): TGTGCCAGCAGCTTGCCAGGAGCTAACTATGGCTACACCTTC.

In the case of this clonotype: At one end, the junction sequence differs from germline, possibly due to a read error. The chain employs TRBV28 and TRBJ1-1; D may be TRBD1 (5 bases). The CDR3 is 16 amino acids. Germline V CDR1 and CDR2: MDHEN, SYDVKM. The CDR3 sequence: CACSPSVGDYNTEAFF. CDR3 in DNA: TGTGCCTGCAGCCCGTCGGTAGGGGATTACAACACTGAAGCTTTCTTT.

The chain uses TRBV7-6 and TRBJ2-5, with D possibly TRBD1 on 6 matching bases. Deletions cut 8 bases from V and 5 bases from J, with 24 bases between. The length of the CDR3 is 16 residues. Germline assignment: CDR1 SGHVS and CDR2 FNYEAQ. For the CDR3, the DNA is TGTGCCAGCGGCGCCGGGACAAACTTTCTCAGGGAGACCCAGTACTTC. Its translation is CASGAGTNFLRETQYF.

CDR3 in amino acids: CSASPNFNEQFF. In DNA, the CDR3 is TGCAGTGCTAGTCCAAACTTCAATGAGCAGTTCTTC. The chain uses TRBV20-1 and TRBJ2-1; D not resolved. This CDR3 has 12 residues. CDR1 and CDR2 (germline): DFQATT, SNEGSKA (reference sequence). Trimming removed 3 bases from V and 6 bases from J, with 9 bases in between.

This clonotype was found many times. The chain couples TRBV18 to TRBJ1-4; 9 bases agree with TRBD1. The CDR3 runs 13 residues. Germline-derived CDR1 and CDR2 are KGHSH and LQKENI. V shed 6 bases, J shed 8 bases, and the junction held 4 bases outside the gene matches. This CDR3 is CASSPGQGEKLFF. In nucleotides, the CDR3 is TGTGCCAGCTCCCCGGGACAGGGCGAAAAACTGTTTTTT.

The rearrangement joins TRBV7-8 to TRBJ2-1, with TRBD1 matching 8 bases. This CDR3 has 17 residues. CDR1 and CDR2 from the germline V gene are SGHVS and FQNEAQ. V was pared by 5 bases and J by 3 bases, with 12 bases of the junction left unmatched. This chain's CDR3 is CASSLIRQGTFYNEQFF. CDR3 DNA: TGTGCCAGCAGCCTCATACGACAGGGGACTTTCTACAATGAGCAGTTCTTC.

In its sample, this clonotype was seen many times. J is TRBJ2-3 and V is TRBV5-4; 9 positions agree with TRBD1. V trimming: 2 bases; J trimming: 4 bases; junction bases outside the gene matches: 5. Germline loops: CDR1 SGHNT, CDR2 YYREEE (reference sequence). This CDR3 is built from 15 residues. The CDR3 DNA reads as TGTGCCAGCAGCTTAGGACAGGGGAGGCCAGATACGCAGTATTTT. This gives the protein CASSLGQGRPDTQYF.

The J gene is TRBJ2-7, the V gene TRBV11-2; either TRBD1 or TRBD2 may fit D (5 bases each). Germline CDR1 is SGHAT and CDR2 is FQNNGV. Trimming removed 1 base at V and 0 bases at J, with 16 bases between. The CDR3 covers 17 residues. The DNA of the CDR3 is TGTGCCAGCAGCTTAGTTGGAGGAAAGGGGTCCTCCTACGAGCAGTACTTC. Protein: CASSLVGGKGSSYEQYF. Supplemented by reference TRBV11-2 and TRBJ2-7, the full variable domain reads EAGVAQSPRYKIIEKRQSVAFWCNPISGHATLYWYQQILGQGPKLLIQFQNNGVVDDSQLPKDRFSAERLKGVDSTLKIQPAKLEDSAVYLCASSLVGGKGSSYEQYFGPGTRLTVT.

This clonotype was found a few times. V usage is TRBV7-2 and J usage is TRBJ2-1; 10 bases align to TRBD2. CDR1 and CDR2 (germline): SGHTA, FQGNSA. The CDR3 has 17 residues. Trimming at V came to 5 bases and at J to 10 bases, leaving 17 bases not matched to a gene. This chain's CDR3 is CASSLTRLAGVGWEQFF. The CDR3 DNA follows: TGTGCCAGCAGCCTAACCCGGCTAGCGGGGGTAGGATGGGAGCAGTTCTTC.

In the case of this clonotype: Relative to the germline gene, one junction end is altered; a read error may explain this. V gene TRBV2 combines with J gene TRBJ2-5, with D possibly TRBD1 on 6 matching bases. Germline lookup yields CDR1 SNHLY and CDR2 FYNNEI. The CDR3 has 14 residues. CDR3 nucleotides: TGTGTCAGCGTCGCCGGAGGACAGCAAGAGACCCAGTACTTC. Its protein product is CVSVAGGQQETQYF.

This clonotype appeared a few times. This chain joins TRBV5-6 and TRBJ2-7, with 8 nucleotides matching TRBD1. Germline values: CDR1 SGHDT, CDR2 YYEEEE. There are 16 residues in the CDR3. V lost 4 bases and J lost 2; bases outside the gene matches: 11. The CDR3, as DNA: TGTGCCAGCAGCGTCCTACCGACAGGGGCCACCTACGAGCAGTACTTC. Its translation is CASSVLPTGATYEQYF.

On this clonotype itself: At one end the junction does not follow the germline gene, possibly because of a read error. The CDR3 DNA reads TGTTCTGGGACAGAGAAAGAGACCCAGTACTTC. It is translated as CSGTEKETQYF. This sequence joins TRBV20-1 and TRBJ2-5, with 7 bases matching TRBD1. CDR1 and CDR2 (germline): DFQATT, SNEGSKA (reference sequence). This CDR3 region has 11 residues.